The source of this T cell receptor (beta chain) is a study of patients and donors after allogeneic stem cell transplantation. The CDR3 has 12 residues. V was shortened by 3 bases and J by 3 bases, with 3 bases between the two germline ends. CDR1 and CDR2 from the germline V gene are MGHDK and SYGVNS. MiXCR was run by TCRdb on the RT-PCR reads, yielding one entry per CDR3 protein. The sample carries about 89,000 distinct CDR3 sequences, 48% recorded once. This clonotype originated in a human donor who was either an allogeneic HSCT recipient or a stem cell or donor lymphocyte infusion donor (not recorded which). It is not recorded whose cells these are; they may come from a transplant donor. This sequence joins TRBV25-1 and TRBJ1-5; D unclear. The material sequenced was blood, either unsorted or a sorted T cell fraction (not recorded which). The CDR3 protein is CASSDANQPQHF. As DNA, the CDR3 is TGTGCCAGCAGTGACGCCAATCAGCCCCAGCATTTT.